This T cell receptor beta chain appears in the sequencing data of a study of cytomegalovirus exposure and HLA in healthy donors. Whole-study findings and limits: In a later analysis, an Asian-associated ancestry cluster reportedly showed fewer N-insertions than the roughly 700-donor mean.

Amplification used 60 Vbeta primers and 13 Jbeta primers. Measured with immunoSEQ multiplex PCR; TCRdb has only the in-frame clones, and not every one. The sample has around 75,000 clones. As regards this clone: The antigen is not known.

Trimming took 4 bases from V and 0 from J; bases not matched to a gene: 6. Per the germline V gene, CDR1 is LNHDA and CDR2 is SQIVND (reference sequence). There are 16 residues in the CDR3. Sequencing was performed on PBMCs. This receptor was obtained from a woman aged 60-75 years in good health and CMV-seronegative. The chain uses TRBV19 and TRBJ2-7; 10 positions match TRBD2. The CDR3 DNA sequence: TGTGCCAGTAGTAAGGGACTAGCGTCAAGCTCCTACGAGCAGTACTTC. Translated, it gives CASSKGLASSSYEQYF.